This T cell receptor (beta chain) derives from a study of blood T cell repertoires in COVID-19. V lost 5 bases and J 1 base, leaving 11 bases between the germline ends. The CDR3 runs to 14 residues. In germline, CDR1 is MNHEY, CDR2 SMNVEV (reference sequence). The assay was immunoSEQ multiplex PCR, and TCRdb's table has in-frame clones only and misses some. The sample includes 300,000 to 400,000 clones, less than 90% of them seen just once. This clone was observed a few times. The sample consisted of peripheral blood. The chain recombines TRBV27 with TRBJ1-1; D gene ambiguous. The source of this sequence is a woman aged 55 to 70 with COVID-19, enrolled during active disease. The CDR3 is CASSPHQENTEAFF. As DNA, the CDR3 is TGTGCCAGCAGTCCACATCAGGAGAACACTGAAGCTTTCTTT.